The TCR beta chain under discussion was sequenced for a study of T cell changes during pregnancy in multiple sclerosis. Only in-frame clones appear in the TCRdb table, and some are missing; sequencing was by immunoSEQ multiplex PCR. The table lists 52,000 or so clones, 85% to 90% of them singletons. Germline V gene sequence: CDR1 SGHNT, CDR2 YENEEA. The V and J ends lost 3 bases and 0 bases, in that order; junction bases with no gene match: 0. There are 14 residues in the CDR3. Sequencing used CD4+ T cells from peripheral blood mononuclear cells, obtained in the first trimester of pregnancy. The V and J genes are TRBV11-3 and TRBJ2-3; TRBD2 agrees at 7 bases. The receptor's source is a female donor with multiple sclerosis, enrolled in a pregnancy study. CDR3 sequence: CASSFSGSTDTQYF. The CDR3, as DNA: TGTGCCAGCAGCTTTAGCGGGAGCACAGATACGCAGTATTTT.